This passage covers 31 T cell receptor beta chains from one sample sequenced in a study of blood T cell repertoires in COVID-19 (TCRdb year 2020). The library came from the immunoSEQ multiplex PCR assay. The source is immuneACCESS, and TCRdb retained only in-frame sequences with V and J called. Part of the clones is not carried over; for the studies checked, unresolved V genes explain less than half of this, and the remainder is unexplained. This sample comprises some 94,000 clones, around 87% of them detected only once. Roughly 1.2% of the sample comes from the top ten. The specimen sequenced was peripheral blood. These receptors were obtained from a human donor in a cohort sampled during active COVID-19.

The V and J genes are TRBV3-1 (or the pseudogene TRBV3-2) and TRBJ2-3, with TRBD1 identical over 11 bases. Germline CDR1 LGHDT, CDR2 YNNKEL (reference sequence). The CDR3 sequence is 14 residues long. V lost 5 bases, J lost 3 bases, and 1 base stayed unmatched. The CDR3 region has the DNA TGTGCCAGCAGCGGGACAGGGGGAACAGATACGCAGTATTTT. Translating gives CASSGTGGTDTQYF.

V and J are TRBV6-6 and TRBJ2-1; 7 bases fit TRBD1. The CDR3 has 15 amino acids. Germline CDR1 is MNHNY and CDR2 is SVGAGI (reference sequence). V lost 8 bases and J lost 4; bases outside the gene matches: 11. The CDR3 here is CASFNSGTEYNEQFF. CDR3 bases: TGTGCCAGCTTCAACTCCGGGACAGAATACAATGAGCAGTTCTTC.

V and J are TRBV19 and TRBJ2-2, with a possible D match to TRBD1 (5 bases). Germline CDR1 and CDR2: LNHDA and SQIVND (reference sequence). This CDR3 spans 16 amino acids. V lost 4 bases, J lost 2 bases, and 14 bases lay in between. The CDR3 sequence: CASSRIGAVNTGELFF. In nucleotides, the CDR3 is TGTGCCAGTAGTAGAATTGGGGCAGTCAACACCGGGGAGCTGTTTTTT.

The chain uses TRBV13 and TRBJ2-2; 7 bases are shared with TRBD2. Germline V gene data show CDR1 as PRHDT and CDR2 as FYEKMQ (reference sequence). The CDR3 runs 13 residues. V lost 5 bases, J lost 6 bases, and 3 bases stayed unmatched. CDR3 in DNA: TGTGCCAGCAGCCCCGGACTAGCCGGGGAGCTGTTTTTT. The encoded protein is CASSPGLAGELFF.

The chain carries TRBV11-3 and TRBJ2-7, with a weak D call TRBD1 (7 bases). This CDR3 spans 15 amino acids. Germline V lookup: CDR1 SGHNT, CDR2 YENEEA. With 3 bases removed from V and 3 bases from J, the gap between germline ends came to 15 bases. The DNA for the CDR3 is TGTGCCAGCAGCTTTGGAGGGGGCCGAAACTACGAGCAGTACTTC. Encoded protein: CASSFGGGRNYEQYF.

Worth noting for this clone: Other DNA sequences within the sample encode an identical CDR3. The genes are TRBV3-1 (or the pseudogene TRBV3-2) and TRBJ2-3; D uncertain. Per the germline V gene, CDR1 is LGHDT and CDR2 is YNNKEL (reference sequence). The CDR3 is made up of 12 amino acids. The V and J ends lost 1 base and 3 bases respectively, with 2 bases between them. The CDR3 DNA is TGTGCCAGCAGCCAAGCTACAGATACGCAGTATTTT. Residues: CASSQATDTQYF.

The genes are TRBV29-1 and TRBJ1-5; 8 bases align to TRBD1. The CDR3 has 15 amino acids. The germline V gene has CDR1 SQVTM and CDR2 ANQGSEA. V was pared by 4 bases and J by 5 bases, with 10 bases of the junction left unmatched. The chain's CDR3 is CSVALTGDRHQPQHF. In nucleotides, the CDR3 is TGCAGCGTTGCTTTGACAGGGGACCGCCATCAGCCCCAGCATTTT. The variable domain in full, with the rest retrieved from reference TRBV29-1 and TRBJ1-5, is SAVISQKPSRDICQRGTSLTIQCQVDSQVTMMFWYRQQPGQSLTLIATANQGSEATYESGFVIDKFPISRPNLTFSTLTVSNMSPEDSSIYLCSVALTGDRHQPQHFGDGTRLSIL.

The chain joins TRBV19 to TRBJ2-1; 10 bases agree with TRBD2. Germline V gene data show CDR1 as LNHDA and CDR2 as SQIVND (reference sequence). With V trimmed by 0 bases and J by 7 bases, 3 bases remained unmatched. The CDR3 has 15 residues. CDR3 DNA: TGTGCCAGTAGTATAGATCCTAGCGGGAGAAATGAGCAGTTCTTC. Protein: CASSIDPSGRNEQFF.

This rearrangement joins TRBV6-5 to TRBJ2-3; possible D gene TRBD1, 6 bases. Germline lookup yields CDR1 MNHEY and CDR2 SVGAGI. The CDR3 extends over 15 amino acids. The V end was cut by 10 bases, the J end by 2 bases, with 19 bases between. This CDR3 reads CATTRLGALTDTQYF. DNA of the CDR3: TGTGCCACCACTCGCTTGGGGGCCCTCACAGATACGCAGTATTTT.

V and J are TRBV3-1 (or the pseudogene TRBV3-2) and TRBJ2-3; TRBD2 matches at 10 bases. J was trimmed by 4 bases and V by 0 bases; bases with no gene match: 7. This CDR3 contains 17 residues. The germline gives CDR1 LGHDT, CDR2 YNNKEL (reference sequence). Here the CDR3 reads CASSQEGKTSGPDTQYF. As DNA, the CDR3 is TGTGCCAGCAGCCAAGAGGGAAAGACTAGCGGGCCAGATACGCAGTATTTT.

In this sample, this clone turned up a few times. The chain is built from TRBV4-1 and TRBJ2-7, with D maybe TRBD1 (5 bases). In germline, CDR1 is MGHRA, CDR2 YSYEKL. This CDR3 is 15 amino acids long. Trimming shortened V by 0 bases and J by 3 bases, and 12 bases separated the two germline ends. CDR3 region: CASSQDSRDLYEQYF. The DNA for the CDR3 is TGCGCCAGCAGCCAAGATAGCAGGGATCTCTACGAGCAGTACTTC.

CDR3 residues: CASSSGTVTRASTDTQYF. CDR3 sequence (DNA): TGTGCCAGCAGCTCCGGGACAGTTACACGTGCTAGCACAGATACGCAGTATTTT. The rearrangement links TRBV27 to TRBJ2-3, with 7 positions matching TRBD1. The V segment lost 6 bases and the J segment 0 bases; nucleotides outside the gene matches: 15. In germline, CDR1 is MNHEY, CDR2 SMNVEV (reference sequence). This CDR3 has 18 amino acids.

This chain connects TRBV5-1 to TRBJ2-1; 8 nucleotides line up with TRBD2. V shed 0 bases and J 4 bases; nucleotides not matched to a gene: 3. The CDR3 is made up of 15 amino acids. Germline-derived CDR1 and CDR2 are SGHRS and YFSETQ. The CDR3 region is CASSLGSGRYNEQFF. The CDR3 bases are TGCGCCAGCAGCTTGGGCAGCGGGAGATACAATGAGCAGTTCTTC.

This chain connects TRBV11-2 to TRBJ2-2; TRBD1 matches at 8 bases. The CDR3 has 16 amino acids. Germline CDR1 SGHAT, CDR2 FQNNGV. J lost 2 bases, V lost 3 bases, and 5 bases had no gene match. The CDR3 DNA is TGTGCCAGCAGCTTTCCGACAGGGGCCAACACCGGGGAGCTGTTTTTT. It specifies CASSFPTGANTGELFF.

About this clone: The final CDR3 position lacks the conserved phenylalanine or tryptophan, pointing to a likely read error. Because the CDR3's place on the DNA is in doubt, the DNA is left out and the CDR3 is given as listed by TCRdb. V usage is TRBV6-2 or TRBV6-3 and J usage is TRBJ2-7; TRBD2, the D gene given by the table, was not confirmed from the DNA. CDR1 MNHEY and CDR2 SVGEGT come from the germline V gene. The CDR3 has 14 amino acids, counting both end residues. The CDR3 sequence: CASSSPGLAGGSLL.

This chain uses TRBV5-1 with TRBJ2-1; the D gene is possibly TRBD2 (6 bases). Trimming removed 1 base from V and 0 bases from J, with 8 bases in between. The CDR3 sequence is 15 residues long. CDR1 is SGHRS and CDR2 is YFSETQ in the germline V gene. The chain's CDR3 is CASSLNGGSYNEQFF. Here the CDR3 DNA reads TGCGCCAGCAGCTTGAACGGGGGCTCCTACAATGAGCAGTTCTTC.

CDR3 amino acids: CASSFGQGRNEQYF. In DNA form, the CDR3 reads TGTGCCAGCAGCTTCGGACAGGGGCGCAACGAGCAGTACTTC. The rearrangement joins TRBV7-9 to TRBJ2-7; 9 bases are a match to TRBD1. This CDR3 has 14 residues. Looked up from germline, CDR1 is SEHNR and CDR2 is FQNEAQ (reference sequence). V lost 3 bases, J lost 5 bases, and 5 bases stayed unmatched.

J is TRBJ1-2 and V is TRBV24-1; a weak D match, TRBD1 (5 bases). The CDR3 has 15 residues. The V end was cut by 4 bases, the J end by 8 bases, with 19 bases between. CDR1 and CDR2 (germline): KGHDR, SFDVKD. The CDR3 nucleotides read TGTGCCACCAGTGAGTCAGGGAAGGTCACTAAGGGCTACACCTTC. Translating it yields CATSESGKVTKGYTF.

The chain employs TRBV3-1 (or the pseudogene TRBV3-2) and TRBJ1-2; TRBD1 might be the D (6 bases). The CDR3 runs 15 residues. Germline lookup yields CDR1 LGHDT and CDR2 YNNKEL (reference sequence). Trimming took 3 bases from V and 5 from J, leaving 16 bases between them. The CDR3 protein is CASSQDRSKGYGYTF. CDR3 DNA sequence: TGTGCCAGCAGCCAGGACAGATCCAAGGGATATGGCTACACCTTC.

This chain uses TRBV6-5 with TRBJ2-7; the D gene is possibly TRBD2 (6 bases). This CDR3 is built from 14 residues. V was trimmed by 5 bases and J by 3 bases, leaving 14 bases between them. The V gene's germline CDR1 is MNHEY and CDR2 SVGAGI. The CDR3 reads CASSPGTFSYEQYF. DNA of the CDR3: TGTGCCAGCAGTCCCGGGACTTTCAGCTACGAGCAGTACTTC.

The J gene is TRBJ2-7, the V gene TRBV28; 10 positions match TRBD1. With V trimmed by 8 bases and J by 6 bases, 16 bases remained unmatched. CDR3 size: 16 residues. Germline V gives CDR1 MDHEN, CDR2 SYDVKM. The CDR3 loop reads CASLGIPGQGNFEQYF. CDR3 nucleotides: TGTGCCAGCCTGGGGATCCCGGGACAGGGGAATTTCGAGCAGTACTTC.

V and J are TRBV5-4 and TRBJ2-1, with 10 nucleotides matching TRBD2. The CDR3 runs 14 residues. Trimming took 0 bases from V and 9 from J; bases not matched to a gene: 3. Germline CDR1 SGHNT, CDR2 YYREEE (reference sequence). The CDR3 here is CASSLASGRIEQFF. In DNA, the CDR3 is TGTGCCAGCAGCTTGGCTAGCGGGAGAATTGAGCAGTTCTTC.

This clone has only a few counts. The CDR3 bases are TGTGCCAGCAGCTTTTGGAGACAGTCCAATCAGCCCCAGCATTTT. It encodes CASSFWRQSNQPQHF. This chain links TRBV7-2 with TRBJ1-5, with D perhaps TRBD1 (5 bases). CDR1 is SGHTA, CDR2 FQGNSA, per germline. The CDR3 loop spans 15 amino acids. V gave up 3 bases and J gave up 3 bases, with 12 bases separating them.

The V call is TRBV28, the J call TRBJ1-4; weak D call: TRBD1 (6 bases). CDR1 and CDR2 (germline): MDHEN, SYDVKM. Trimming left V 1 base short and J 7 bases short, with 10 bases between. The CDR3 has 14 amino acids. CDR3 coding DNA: TGTGCCAGCAGTTTATCAGGGGAAGGTGAAAAACTGTTTTTT. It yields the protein CASSLSGEGEKLFF.

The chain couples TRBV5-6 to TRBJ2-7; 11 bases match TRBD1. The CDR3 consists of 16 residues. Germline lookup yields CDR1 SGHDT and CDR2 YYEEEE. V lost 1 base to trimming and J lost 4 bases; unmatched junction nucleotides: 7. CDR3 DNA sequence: TGTGCCAGCAGCTTGTTTACCGGGACAGGGGGTTACGAGCAGTACTTC. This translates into CASSLFTGTGGYEQYF.

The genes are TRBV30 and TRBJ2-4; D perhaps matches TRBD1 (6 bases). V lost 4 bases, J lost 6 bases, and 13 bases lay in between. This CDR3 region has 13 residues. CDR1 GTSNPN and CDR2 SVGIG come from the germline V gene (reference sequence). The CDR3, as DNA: TGTGCCTGGATGTCAGGGGTTTCAAACATTCAGTACTTC. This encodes CAWMSGVSNIQYF.

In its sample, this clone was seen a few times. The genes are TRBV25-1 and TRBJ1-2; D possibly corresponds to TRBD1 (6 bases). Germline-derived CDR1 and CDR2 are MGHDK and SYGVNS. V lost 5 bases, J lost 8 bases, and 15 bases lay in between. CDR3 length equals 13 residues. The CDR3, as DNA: TGTGCCAGCAGTATCCACCCGACAGGCGGCTACACCTTC. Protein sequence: CASSIHPTGGYTF.

CDR3 nucleotides: TGTGCCAGCGGCCAGACAGGGAATACAGATACGCAGTATTTT. This encodes CASGQTGNTDTQYF. The chain joins TRBV5-8 to TRBJ2-3, with 7 nucleotides matching TRBD1. Germline V gives CDR1 SGHTS, CDR2 YDEGEE. V lost 7 bases to trimming and J lost 3 bases; unmatched junction nucleotides: 8. The CDR3 length is 14 residues.

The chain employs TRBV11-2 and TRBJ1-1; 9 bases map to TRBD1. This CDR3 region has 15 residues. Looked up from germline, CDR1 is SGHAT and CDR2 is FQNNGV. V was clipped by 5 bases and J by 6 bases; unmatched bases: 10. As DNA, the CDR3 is TGTGCCAGCAGCCGTCAAGGACAGGGGAAACCTGAAGCTTTCTTT. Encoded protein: CASSRQGQGKPEAFF. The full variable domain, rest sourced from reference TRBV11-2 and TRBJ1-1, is EAGVAQSPRYKIIEKRQSVAFWCNPISGHATLYWYQQILGQGPKLLIQFQNNGVVDDSQLPKDRFSAERLKGVDSTLKIQPAKLEDSAVYLCASSRQGQGKPEAFFGQGTRLTVV.

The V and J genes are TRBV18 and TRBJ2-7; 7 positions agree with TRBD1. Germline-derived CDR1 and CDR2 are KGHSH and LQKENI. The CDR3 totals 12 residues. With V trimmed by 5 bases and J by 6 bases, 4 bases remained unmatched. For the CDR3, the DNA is TGTGCCAGCTCATTGACAGGGTTCGAGCAGTACTTC. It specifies CASSLTGFEQYF. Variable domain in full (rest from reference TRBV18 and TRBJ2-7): NAGVMQNPRHLVRRRGQEARLRCSPMKGHSHVYWYRQLPEEGLKFMVYLQKENIIDESGMPKERFSAEFPKEGPSILRIQQVVRGDSAAYFCASSLTGFEQYFGPGTRLTVT.

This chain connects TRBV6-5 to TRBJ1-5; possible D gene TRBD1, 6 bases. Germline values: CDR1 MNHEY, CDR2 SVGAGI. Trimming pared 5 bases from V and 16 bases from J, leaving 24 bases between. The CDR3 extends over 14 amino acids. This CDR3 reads CASSNRAGGMFVHF. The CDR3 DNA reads TGTGCCAGCAGTAACAGGGCGGGAGGGATGTTCGTTCATTTT.